This T cell receptor beta chain was found in a study of memory CD8 T cells in hepatitis C reinfection (dated by TCRdb to about 2017). In terms of the full investigation: Two consecutive HCV infections were spontaneously resolved by three donors, whereas a primary infection was cleared by two donors who then became chronically infected after reinfection. Samples from before reinfection were taken anywhere from 55 to 20 weeks prior to reinfection being detected. Participants who had resolved a prior HCV infection were followed every 3 months in the reinfection study. A case counted as HCV reinfection when an HCV RNA test came back positive after two negative tests taken at least 60 days apart. The TCR beta repertoire of virus-specific CD8 T cells was tracked longitudinally in a few donors across an HCV reinfection episode. Roughly five reinfection cases with stored pre-reinfection samples were identified between about 2008 and 2012. Summary of the overall study and its limitations: Because only a handful of donors were included, definitive conclusions about public clonotypes linked to secondary clearance were beyond the reach of the study.

This specimen's time point label, interpreted: pre-reinfection, 55 to 20 weeks before reinfection detection. TCR sequencing was performed on the sorted cells directly ex vivo, without any in vitro expansion beforehand. The donors, who were people who inject drugs, were enrolled in the Montreal Acute Hepatitis C Cohort Study (HEPCO) in Canada. As controls, total naive CD8 T cells were sorted as viable CD3+ CD8+ CD45RO- cells from a couple of donors at all three reinfection time points. Before sorting, cryopreserved peripheral blood mononuclear cells were thawed and used as the source for purifying CD8 T cells. CD8 T cells were enriched by negative selection with the MACS CD8+ T cell Isolation Kit. Cells were sorted on a BD FACSAria II sorter using FACSDiva software, and FlowJo was used for data analysis. Library prep was done by the immunoSEQ multiplex PCR assay. Genomic DNA was pulled from the sorted cells, and the automated high-throughput method of Adaptive Biotechnologies was used to sequence the TCR beta V, D and J regions. A two-step, bias-controlled multiplex PCR was used to amplify the CDR3 regions. An Illumina instrument was used to sequence the amplified TCR beta libraries. The published analysis was carried out like this. The demultiplexed reads were processed to cut down on amplification and sequencing bias, and the IMGT database was used to assign CDR3 sequences to gene families. Repertoire data were analyzed with ImmunoSEQ software version 2.0. Out-of-frame sequences and sequences with stop codons in the CDR3 were removed from clonotype lists. Clonotypes below 0.01% frequency were excluded because they corresponded to less than one cell. Richness was calculated by dividing observed richness by the number of input cells, and evenness was calculated by dividing Shannon entropy by the log of observed richness. Repertoire diversity and the similarity between time points were measured using Simpson diversity and Morisita-Horn overlap indices. Clonotypes were categorized as dominant (>1%), sub-dominant (0.5-0.99%), low abundance (0.1-0.49%) or lowest abundance (<0.1%). The germline index was obtained by subtracting total nucleotide additions from total CDR3 length and then dividing the result by total CDR3 length. The clones in this table, taken by TCRdb from immuneACCESS, are in-frame only. Not every clone is retained; where verified, under half of the shortfall comes from an unresolved V gene, and the cause of the rest is unknown. For V, J and clone size, that table is used; D and trimming come from the DNA. Here the sample has over 45,000 clones; roughly 90% occur a single time. The ten most abundant clones make up more than 0.8% of the sample.

The germline V gene sets CDR1 to SGHNT and CDR2 to YENEEA. The CDR3 numbers 14 residues from cysteine through phenylalanine. The DNA shown is the 42-base CDR3, in frame from base 1. Trimmed from V: 4 bases; trimmed from J: 9 bases; junction bases lacking a gene match: 6. On this clone itself: The antigen it binds to is not known. No much larger clone is present one base from it, and per-base qualities are unavailable.

The sequenced sample was naive CD8+ T cells sorted from blood. What this sample's cell subset or site label stands for: total naive CD8+CD45RO- T cells. The rearranged segments are TRBV11-3 and TRBJ2-1, with TRBD2 matching 10 junction bases. The TCR sequence derives from a man younger than 30 with hepatitis C virus infection. The DNA sequence reads TGTGCCAGCAGCTCCAGCGGGGGGGCAGGTGAGCAGTTCTTC. Its translation reads: CASSSSGGAGEQFF.